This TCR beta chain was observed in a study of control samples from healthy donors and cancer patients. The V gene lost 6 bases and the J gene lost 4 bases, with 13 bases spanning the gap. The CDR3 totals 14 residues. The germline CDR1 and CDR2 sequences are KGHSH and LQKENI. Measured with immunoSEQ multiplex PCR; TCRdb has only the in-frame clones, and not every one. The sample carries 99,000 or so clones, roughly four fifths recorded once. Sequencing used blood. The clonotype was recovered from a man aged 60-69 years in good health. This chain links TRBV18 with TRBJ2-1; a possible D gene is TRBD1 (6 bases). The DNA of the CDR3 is TGTGCCAGCTCGCCATTACAGGGTTACAATGAGCAGTTCTTC. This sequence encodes CASSPLQGYNEQFF.